These 23 T cell receptor beta chains came from one sample sequenced in a study of radiotherapy plus CTLA-4 blockade in lung cancer. Sequenced by immunoSEQ multiplex PCR; TCRdb stores in-frame clones only, minus some. Among around 130,000 clones, 75% to 90% were seen once, and the ten largest hold 5.5% to 8%. The source was peripheral blood, collected from a patient treated with radiotherapy plus ipilimumab. The source is a human donor with non-small cell lung cancer that progressed on radiotherapy plus ipilimumab.

The count of this clone is one. The chain uses TRBV9 and TRBJ2-1, with unresolved D. The V gene lost 0 bases and the J gene lost 2 bases, with 9 bases spanning the gap. Germline CDR1 is SGDLS and CDR2 is YYNGEE. CDR3 length equals 15 residues. Here the CDR3 DNA reads TGTGCCAGCAGCGTAGGAGCTGTCCCCTACAATGAGCAGTTCTTC. Its protein product is CASSVGAVPYNEQFF.

This chain links TRBV7-6 with TRBJ2-1; tentative D call: TRBD2 (6 bases). CDR1 and CDR2 from the germline V gene are SGHVS and FNYEAQ. The CDR3 is 17 residues long. V was trimmed by 1 base and J by 6 bases, leaving 19 bases between them. The CDR3 DNA follows: TGTGCCAGCAGCTTAGTGGTCGGGGGAGGTATGATCAATGAGCAGTTCTTC. Translated, it gives CASSLVVGGGMINEQFF.

The gene calls are TRBV29-1 and TRBJ2-7; TRBD2 agrees at 7 bases. The CDR3 is 14 amino acids. V lost 5 bases to trimming and J lost 3 bases; unmatched junction nucleotides: 10. The germline V gene has CDR1 SQVTM and CDR2 ANQGSEA. CDR3 loop: CSVQASGNNYEQYF. CDR3 bases: TGCAGCGTTCAGGCTAGCGGAAACAACTACGAGCAGTACTTC.

The CDR3 sequence: CASGDRTTGNTIYF. CDR3 bases: TGTGCCAGTGGGGACAGGACAACTGGAAACACCATATATTTT. J is TRBJ1-3 and V is TRBV19, with 8 nucleotides matching TRBD1. CDR1 LNHDA and CDR2 SQIVND come from the germline V gene (reference sequence). This CDR3 contains 14 residues. Germline trimming cut 8 bases from V and 2 bases from J; bases unmatched to any gene: 5.

In this sample, this clone turned up a few times. This chain uses TRBV11-3 with TRBJ1-1; D remains unclear. V gave up 5 bases and J gave up 6 bases, with 10 bases separating them. CDR1 is SGHNT, CDR2 YENEEA, per germline. This CDR3 has 12 amino acids. The CDR3: CASSGFPPEAFF. The CDR3, as DNA: TGTGCCAGCAGCGGATTTCCCCCTGAAGCTTTCTTT.

The chain recombines TRBV14 with TRBJ2-3, with 10 nucleotides matching TRBD2. The CDR3 has 14 amino acids. V lost 4 bases, J lost 9 bases, and 7 bases stayed unmatched. Per germline, CDR1 SGHDN and CDR2 FVKESK. The DNA of the CDR3 is TGTGCCAGCAGCCCTAGCGGGAGTCGGGTCACGCAGTATTTT. Encoded protein: CASSPSGSRVTQYF. The full variable domain, rest sourced from reference TRBV14 and TRBJ2-3, is EAGVTQFPSHSVIEKGQTVTLRCDPISGHDNLYWYRRVMGKEIKFLLHFVKESKQDESGMPNNRFLAERTGGTYSTLKVQPAELEDSGVYFCASSPSGSRVTQYFGPGTRLTVL.

The rearrangement joins TRBV11-2 to TRBJ2-2; no firm D call. This CDR3 contains 18 residues. V lost 2 bases and J 0 bases, leaving 16 bases between the germline ends. The germline V gene encodes CDR1 SGHAT and CDR2 FQNNGV. The CDR3: CASSLKSSSGANTGELFF. DNA for the CDR3: TGTGCCAGCAGCTTAAAAAGTAGTTCCGGAGCGAACACCGGGGAGCTGTTTTTT.

CDR3 DNA: TGCGCCAGCAGCCAAGTTTTCCCTTTCTACAATGAGCAGTTCTTC. Its translation is CASSQVFPFYNEQFF. The chain is built from TRBV4-1 and TRBJ2-1, with D unclear. Between the trimmed V and J ends, which lost 1 base and 3 bases, there was a span of 10 bases. The germline gives CDR1 MGHRA, CDR2 YSYEKL. The CDR3 covers 15 residues.

The V gene is TRBV27, the J gene TRBJ1-2; D is undetermined. Germline values: CDR1 MNHEY, CDR2 SMNVEV (reference sequence). This CDR3 comprises 14 residues. The V gene lost 8 bases and the J gene lost 3 bases, with 16 bases spanning the gap. The CDR3 reads CASGLTTRDYGYTF. CDR3 bases: TGTGCCAGCGGCCTCACCACCCGAGACTATGGCTACACCTTC.

V is TRBV7-2 and J is TRBJ2-7; 7 nucleotides agree with TRBD1. Trimming took 2 bases from V and 2 from J; bases not matched to a gene: 3. The CDR3 extends over 14 amino acids. Germline-derived CDR1 and CDR2 are SGHTA and FQGNSA. CDR3: CASSLRQGTYEQYF. The CDR3 DNA follows: TGTGCCAGCAGCTTACGACAGGGTACCTACGAGCAGTACTTC.

The genes are TRBV2 and TRBJ2-1; TRBD2 aligns across 7 bases. CDR1 SNHLY and CDR2 FYNNEI come from the germline V gene. The trim removed 2 bases at V and 3 bases at J, leaving 4 bases unmatched. The CDR3 sequence is 15 residues long. DNA of the CDR3: TGTGCCAGCAGTGAATCCCGCGGGGGCTACAATGAGCAGTTCTTC. Its translation is CASSESRGGYNEQFF.

This clone appeared once. The V call is TRBV7-2, the J call TRBJ2-1, with 8 bases aligning to TRBD2. The CDR3 spans 12 residues. J was trimmed by 15 bases and V by 5 bases; bases with no gene match: 9. Germline-derived CDR1 and CDR2 are SGHTA and FQGNSA. The CDR3 DNA follows: TGTGCCAGCAGCCCTCCGGGACTAGTTCGGTTCTTC. The encoded protein is CASSPPGLVRFF.

The gene calls are TRBV19 and TRBJ1-1; TRBD1 matches at 7 bases. Germline V lookup: CDR1 LNHDA, CDR2 SQIVND (reference sequence). The J segment lost 1 base and the V segment lost 4 bases, leaving 6 bases of the junction unmatched. The CDR3 is made up of 15 amino acids. In DNA form, the CDR3 reads TGTGCCAGTAGTAGATACGGACAGGCGAACACTGAAGCTTTCTTT. Protein sequence: CASSRYGQANTEAFF.

The chain links TRBV27 to TRBJ2-3, with 7 bases lining up with TRBD1. The CDR3 spans 15 residues. Looked up from germline, CDR1 is MNHEY and CDR2 is SMNVEV (reference sequence). Losses at the gene ends were 3 bases for V and 3 bases for J; bases not matched to a gene: 6. The CDR3 spells CASSFFGTATDTQYF. The CDR3 region has the DNA TGTGCCAGCAGTTTTTTTGGGACAGCAACAGATACGCAGTATTTT.

This chain links TRBV7-2 with TRBJ2-2; D gene ambiguous. With 2 bases removed from V and 10 bases from J, the gap between germline ends came to 8 bases. CDR1 and CDR2 (germline): SGHTA, FQGNSA. The CDR3 spans 12 residues. CDR3 sequence (DNA): TGTGCCAGCAGCTTATATGTTGAGGAGCTGTTTTTT. This translates into CASSLYVEELFF. Filled out from reference TRBV7-2 and TRBJ2-2, the complete variable domain reads GAGVSQSPSNKVTEKGKDVELRCDPISGHTALYWYRQSLGQGLEFLIYFQGNSAPDKSGLPSDRFSAERTGGSVSTLTIQRTQQEDSAVYLCASSLYVEELFFGEGSRLTVL.

The chain carries TRBV4-1 and TRBJ2-7; maybe TRBD2 (5 bases). This CDR3 has 16 residues. Germline V gives CDR1 MGHRA, CDR2 YSYEKL. The V end lost 1 base, the J end lost 9 bases, and 22 bases lay between the germline ends. CDR3 nucleotide sequence: TGCGCCAGCAGCCAAGCGTTTGGTGGCGGCGAGGCGGGGCAGTACTTC. This encodes CASSQAFGGGEAGQYF.

The genes are TRBV6-5 and TRBJ1-2; TRBD1 aligns across 8 bases. The CDR3 sequence is 15 residues long. Germline V lookup: CDR1 MNHEY, CDR2 SVGAGI. J gave up 3 bases and V 5 bases, and 8 bases lay outside the gene matches. The CDR3 DNA is TGTGCCAGCAGTGCCAGGGGGCTGAAGGACTATGGCTACACCTTC. This translates into CASSARGLKDYGYTF.

The rearrangement links TRBV6-5 to TRBJ2-7; the match to TRBD1 covers 10 bases. The CDR3 totals 14 residues. Losses at the gene ends were 6 bases for V and 3 bases for J; bases not matched to a gene: 5. CDR1 and CDR2 (germline): MNHEY, SVGAGI. DNA of the CDR3: TGTGCCAGCAGAGCCGGACAGGGGGTCTACGAGCAGTACTTC. It specifies CASRAGQGVYEQYF.

This rearrangement joins TRBV30 to TRBJ1-1, with D unclear. The V end was cut by 2 bases, the J end by 1 base, with 5 bases between. The CDR3 loop spans 12 amino acids. CDR1 and CDR2 (germline): GTSNPN, SVGIG (reference sequence). CDR3 DNA sequence: TGTGCCTGGAGTTGGCGGAACACTGAAGCTTTCTTT. This encodes CAWSWRNTEAFF.

This clone occurred a few times. This rearrangement joins TRBV7-9 to TRBJ2-2; 12 bases are a match to TRBD2. The trim removed 5 bases at V and 7 bases at J, leaving 5 bases unmatched. The CDR3 length is 15 residues. In germline, CDR1 is SEHNR, CDR2 FQNEAQ (reference sequence). CDR3 loop: CASSVTSGSVGELFF. In DNA form, the CDR3 reads TGTGCCAGCAGCGTGACTAGCGGGAGTGTCGGGGAGCTGTTTTTT.

CDR3 sequence reads: CASTSSVEQYF. The CDR3 DNA reads as TGTGCCAGCACCAGCTCGGTCGAGCAGTACTTC. The chain carries TRBV6-5 and TRBJ2-7, with unresolved D. Per the germline V gene, CDR1 is MNHEY and CDR2 is SVGAGI. This CDR3 spans 11 amino acids. Between the trimmed V and J ends, which lost 7 bases and 6 bases, there was a span of 10 bases.

CDR3 sequence: CASSRDRGPYEQYF. DNA of the CDR3: TGTGCCAGCAGCCGGGACAGGGGTCCCTACGAGCAGTACTTC. This chain links TRBV27 with TRBJ2-7, with TRBD1 identical over 10 bases. V lost 6 bases, J lost 2 bases, and 4 bases stayed unmatched. Germline V gene data show CDR1 as MNHEY and CDR2 as SMNVEV (reference sequence). The CDR3 has 14 amino acids.

This sequence joins TRBV7-8 and TRBJ2-7, with 10 bases fitting TRBD2. The length of the CDR3 is 16 residues. With V trimmed by 6 bases and J by 5 bases, 13 bases remained unmatched. Germline V gene sequence: CDR1 SGHVS, CDR2 FQNEAQ. CDR3 in amino acids: CASRFGGSSGSNEQYF. As DNA, the CDR3 is TGTGCCAGCAGGTTTGGGGGGTCTAGCGGGAGCAACGAGCAGTACTTC.